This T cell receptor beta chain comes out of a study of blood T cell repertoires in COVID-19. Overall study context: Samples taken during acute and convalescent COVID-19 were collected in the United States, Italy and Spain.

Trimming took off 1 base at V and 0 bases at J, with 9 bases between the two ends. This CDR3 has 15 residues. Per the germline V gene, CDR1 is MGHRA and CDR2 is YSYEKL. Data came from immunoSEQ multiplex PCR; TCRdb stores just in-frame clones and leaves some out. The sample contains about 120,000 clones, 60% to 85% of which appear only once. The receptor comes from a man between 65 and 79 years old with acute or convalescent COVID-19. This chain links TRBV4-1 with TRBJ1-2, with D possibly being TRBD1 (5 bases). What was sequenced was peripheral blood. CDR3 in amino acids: CASSQGDRPNYGYTF. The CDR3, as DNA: TGCGCCAGCAGCCAAGGAGACAGACCTAACTATGGCTACACCTTC.